The entry below describes one T cell receptor beta chain. The data derive from a study of cytomegalovirus exposure and HLA in healthy donors. Trimming took 1 base from V and 7 from J, leaving 14 bases between them. CDR1 and CDR2 from the germline V gene are SGHRS and YFSETQ. This CDR3 has 15 residues. It was with 60 Vbeta and 13 Jbeta primers that the PCR ran. Profiling relied on immunoSEQ multiplex PCR, and the TCRdb table lists in-frame clones only, not all of them. Of some 210,000 clones in the sample, over 75% were seen once. The chain combines TRBV5-1 with TRBJ1-4, with a weak D call TRBD1 (5 bases). This TCR came from a woman aged 50 to 65 in good health and CMV-seropositive. The sequencing input was PBMCs. CDR3 in amino acids: CASSLRAGRGEKLFF. CDR3 DNA: TGCGCCAGCAGCTTGAGGGCAGGGAGGGGTGAAAAACTGTTTTTT.